The subject of this entry is one T cell receptor (beta chain). Its cognate antigen is unknown. The study ran its PCR with 60 Vbeta and 13 Jbeta primers. Methods used by the authors: In a later analysis, the count reached some 73 million unique TCR beta chains, with 9 million to 11 million shared. Data came from immunoSEQ multiplex PCR; TCRdb stores just in-frame clones and leaves some out. V, J and clone size were drawn from that table, and D and trimming were deduced from the DNA. The sample consists of about 150,000 clones, roughly 79% of them appearing once. The data derive from a study of cytomegalovirus exposure and HLA in healthy donors. Whole-study findings and limits: In a later analysis, TCR beta V- and J-gene trimming showed a link to a missense DCLRE1C variant. In a later analysis, at a false discovery rate of 0.05, 17,000 or so TCR beta sequences matched HLA alleles. The sole available immune exposure information was CMV serostatus.

Trimming removed 2 bases at V and 4 bases at J, with 8 bases between. This CDR3 contains 14 residues. The V gene's germline CDR1 is MGHDK and CDR2 SYGVNS. The receptor's source is a man between 18 and 35 years old in good health and CMV-seronegative. Sequenced material: PBMCs. The chain joins TRBV25-1 to TRBJ1-4, with D possibly TRBD1 on 5 matching bases. The CDR3 here is CASSEDSYNEKLFF. In nucleotides, the CDR3 is TGTGCCAGCAGTGAAGACAGTTATAATGAAAAACTGTTTTTT.